Listed below are T cell receptor beta chains from one sample, sequenced in a study of blood T cell repertoires in COVID-19. The protocol was immunoSEQ multiplex PCR, while the TCRdb copy is restricted to in-frame clones and leaves out a portion. This sample has about 120,000 clones; around two thirds occur once, and the top ten carry under 2.5%. The sequencing sample was made of peripheral blood. These TCRs come from a woman in her seventies with acute or convalescent COVID-19. CDR3s include the opening cysteine and the closing phenylalanine or tryptophan. A D gene is named only where the DNA matches it firmly. Size tells how often a clone was seen (once, few, many) or the class of an expanded clone, and some rows leave it out.

TGTGCCAGTAGTACCCCCAGACAGGGGCAGGGCTATGGCTACACCTTC CASSTPRQGQGYGYTF 16 TRBV19 TRBD1 TRBJ1-2 NA
TGTGCCAGTAGTAGCAGGGATAGCTGCACCTTC CASSSRDSCTF 11 TRBV19 NA TRBJ1-2 NA
TGTGCCAGCAGCCCATTCGGTAGCCGCACAGATACGCAGTATTTT CASSPFGSRTDTQYF 15 TRBV3-1/TRBV3-2 NA TRBJ2-3 NA
TGTGCCAGCAGCGGACAGGGCCCGCATGGCTACACCTTC CASSGQGPHGYTF 13 TRBV9 TRBD1 TRBJ1-2 NA
TGTGCCAGCAGCTCGCGGACAGGGGGTGGAAACACTGAAGCTTTCTTT CASSSRTGGGNTEAFF 16 TRBV3-1/TRBV3-2 TRBD1 TRBJ1-1 NA
TGTGCCGTCCTTGGGGGACTAGCGTTCAATGAGCAGTTCTTC CAVLGGLAFNEQFF 14 TRBV6-5 TRBD2 TRBJ2-1 NA
TGCAGCGTTGATTATGCGGATACGCAGTATTTT CSVDYADTQYF 11 TRBV29-1 NA TRBJ2-3 NA
TGTGCCAGCAGTCCCCTCGGGGGGGGGCAGCCCCAGCATTTT CASSPLGGGQPQHF 14 TRBV28 NA TRBJ1-5 few
TGTGCCAGCACCCCCTCGTATAACACTGAAGCTTTCTTT CASTPSYNTEAFF 13 TRBV6-5 NA TRBJ1-1 few
TGTGCCAGCAGCGCCGGGACTAGCGTAAACACAGATACGCAGTATTTT CASSAGTSVNTDTQYF 16 TRBV27 TRBD2 TRBJ2-3 NA
TGTGCCACCAGCCCTACCGGGGGTTGGGGCATGAACACTGAAGCTTTCTTT CATSPTGGWGMNTEAFF 17 TRBV15 NA TRBJ1-1 NA
TGTGCCAGCAGCCCTCGCAGGGCGGAGGGCTACACCTTC CASSPRRAEGYTF 13 TRBV3-1/TRBV3-2 NA TRBJ1-2 few
TGCGCCAGCAGCCAAGTAGGCGGGGGCCCCCTACAAGAGACCCAGTACTTC CASSQVGGGPLQETQYF 17 TRBV4-3 NA TRBJ2-5 NA
TGTGCCAGCAGTTACTCGACTCCGGATGGTGTAGACGAGCAGTACTTC CASSYSTPDGVDEQYF 16 TRBV6-5 NA TRBJ2-7 NA
TGTGCCATCAGTGAGGGTATTAGGAGCTCCTACAATGAGCAGTTCTTC CAISEGIRSSYNEQFF 16 TRBV10-3 NA TRBJ2-1 few
TGTGCCAGCAGCTTGACAGGCCGAACTGAAGCTTTCTTT CASSLTGRTEAFF 13 TRBV6-5 NA TRBJ1-1 NA
TGTGCCAGTAGTCCAGGGACAGGGGCCCTCTATGGCTACACCTTC CASSPGTGALYGYTF 15 TRBV19 TRBD1 TRBJ1-2 NA
TGTGCCAGCAGCTCCCGGACAGGGAAGGTGGATACGCAGTATTTT CASSSRTGKVDTQYF 15 TRBV9 TRBD1 TRBJ2-3 few
TGTGCCAGTAGTATAGGATCGATCGCAGGGGGAACTGAAGCTTTCTTT CASSIGSIAGGTEAFF 16 TRBV19 TRBD1 TRBJ1-1 NA
TGTGCCAGCAGGAGGAGGGCGGATAATTCACCCCTCCACTTT CASRRRADNSPLHF 14 TRBV2 NA TRBJ1-6 NA
TGTGCCAGCAGCTCAGGGGCAGATACGCAGTATTTT CASSSGADTQYF 12 TRBV5-8 NA TRBJ2-3 NA
TGTGCCTGGAGTCCGCAGTATAATTCACCCCTCCACTTT CAWSPQYNSPLHF 13 TRBV30 NA TRBJ1-6 NA
TGCGCCAGCAGCTTGGGCAGGGGTGGTTATGAAAAACTGTTTTTT CASSLGRGGYEKLFF 15 TRBV5-1 NA TRBJ1-4 NA
TGTGCCAGCAGCTTCCCGGGTCCCGGGTACGAGCAGTACTTC CASSFPGPGYEQYF 14 TRBV5-5 NA TRBJ2-7 NA
TGTGCCAGCAGCGTAGCTGGGACAGGGTTTGGTGGCTACACCTTC CASSVAGTGFGGYTF 15 TRBV9 TRBD1 TRBJ1-2 NA
TGTGCCAGTAGCCCGGGACAGGGTCGATATAGCAATCAGCCCCAGCATTTT CASSPGQGRYSNQPQHF 17 TRBV19 TRBD1 TRBJ1-5 NA
TGTGCCAGCAACTCATTAACAGGGATCCACGAGCAGTACTTC CASNSLTGIHEQYF 14 TRBV27 NA TRBJ2-7 NA
TGCGCCAGCAGCCCCGGGACAGGGGGCATCTATGGCTACACCTTC CASSPGTGGIYGYTF 15 TRBV5-1 TRBD1 TRBJ1-2 NA
TGCGCCAGTCAAGCCGGGACAGGGGGCAATGAGCAGTTCTTC CASQAGTGGNEQFF 14 TRBV5-1 TRBD1 TRBJ2-1 NA
TGTGCCAGCAGTTTACGCTACCCGAACACTGAAGCTTTCTTT CASSLRYPNTEAFF 14 TRBV27 NA TRBJ1-1 few
TGCGCCAGCAGCCAGAGGGACAGGGTCTACGAGCAGTACTTC CASSQRDRVYEQYF 14 TRBV5-1 TRBD1 TRBJ2-7 NA
TGTGCCAGCAGCTCCCTTGATGAAAAACTGTTTTTT CASSSLDEKLFF 12 TRBV7-9 NA TRBJ1-4 NA
TGTGCCAGCAGTGAATGGCGTGGGACATCGACACGTGTCACTGAAGCTTTCTTT CASSEWRGTSTRVTEAFF 18 TRBV6-1 NA TRBJ1-1 NA
TGTGCCAGCAGCTTGGGACTAGAACATACCGGGGAGCTGTTTTTT CASSLGLEHTGELFF 15 TRBV7-8 TRBD2 TRBJ2-2 NA
TGTGCCAGCAGCTTGGGATCGGCTAATGAAAAACTGTTTTTT CASSLGSANEKLFF 14 TRBV5-4 NA TRBJ1-4 NA
TGTGCCAGCAGCCTGAGGGGACAGGGTATTTGGGAGACCCAGTACTTC CASSLRGQGIWETQYF 16 TRBV5-6 TRBD1 TRBJ2-5 NA
TGTGCCAGCAGCCCCATCGGGGATCTCTCTGGAAACACCATATATTTT CASSPIGDLSGNTIYF 16 TRBV9 NA TRBJ1-3 NA
TGTGCCAGCAGTAGGACAGGCGGCAATCAGCCCCAGCATTTT CASSRTGGNQPQHF 14 TRBV6-5 TRBD1 TRBJ1-5 NA
TGCGCCAGCAGCCAACGGGACAGCCCTAATGAAAAACTGTTTTTT CASSQRDSPNEKLFF 15 TRBV4-1 TRBD1 TRBJ1-4 NA
TGTGCCAGCAGCTTAGGAGGCAGGGGTCTCGACGAGCAGTACTTC CASSLGGRGLDEQYF 15 TRBV7-9 NA TRBJ2-7 NA
TGCGCCAGCAGCTCACAGGGGGCGTACGGAAACACCATATATTTT CASSSQGAYGNTIYF 15 TRBV5-1 TRBD1 TRBJ1-3 NA
TGTGCCAGCAGCTTAGGGGGGACAGGCAATCAGCCCCAGCATTTT CASSLGGTGNQPQHF 15 TRBV7-2 TRBD1 TRBJ1-5 NA
TGCGCCAGCAGCTTTATGGGGCTAAAAAACTCTGGGGCCAACGTCCTGACTTTC CASSFMGLKNSGANVLTF 18 TRBV5-1 NA TRBJ2-6 NA
TGTGCCAGCAGCATCGGGACAGGGCTTACTGAAAAACTGTTTTTT CASSIGTGLTEKLFF 15 TRBV3-1/TRBV3-2 TRBD1 TRBJ1-4 NA
TGTGCCAGCAAGTTACGGGGGATTTTTACTGAAGCTTTCTTT CASKLRGIFTEAFF 14 TRBV2 NA TRBJ1-1 NA
TGCGCCAGCAGCCTGGCAGGGGGTTCGGATGAAAAACTGTTTTTT CASSLAGGSDEKLFF 15 TRBV4-3 TRBD1 TRBJ1-4 NA
TGTGCCAGCAGTTTTTTCGGGGGGCCGGTGGATACGCAGTATTTT CASSFFGGPVDTQYF 15 TRBV28 NA TRBJ2-3 once
TGTGCCAGCAGTGAAGGACAGGGGAGGAACACCGGGGAGCTGTTTTTT CASSEGQGRNTGELFF 16 TRBV2 TRBD1 TRBJ2-2 NA
TGTGCCTGGAAAACAGGGGGAACCAATAATTCACCCCTCCACTTT CAWKTGGTNNSPLHF 15 TRBV30 TRBD1 TRBJ1-6 NA
TGTGCCAGCAAGGGGACTGGAAACACCATATATTTT CASKGTGNTIYF 12 TRBV6-5 NA TRBJ1-3 NA